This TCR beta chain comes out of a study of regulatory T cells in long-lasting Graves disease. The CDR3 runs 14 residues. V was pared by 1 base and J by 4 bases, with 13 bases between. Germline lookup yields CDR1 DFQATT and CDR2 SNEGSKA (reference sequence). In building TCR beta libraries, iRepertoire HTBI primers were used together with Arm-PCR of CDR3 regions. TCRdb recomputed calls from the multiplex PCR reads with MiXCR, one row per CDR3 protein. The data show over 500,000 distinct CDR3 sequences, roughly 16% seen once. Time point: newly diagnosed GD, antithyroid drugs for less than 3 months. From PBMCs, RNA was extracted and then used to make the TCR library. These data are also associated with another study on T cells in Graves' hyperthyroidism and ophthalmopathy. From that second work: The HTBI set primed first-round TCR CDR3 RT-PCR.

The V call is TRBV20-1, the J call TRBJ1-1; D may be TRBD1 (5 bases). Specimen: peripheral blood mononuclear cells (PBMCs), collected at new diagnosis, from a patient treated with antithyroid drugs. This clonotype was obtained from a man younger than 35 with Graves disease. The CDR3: CSARVGAGSTEAFF. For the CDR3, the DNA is TGCAGTGCTAGAGTAGGCGCAGGGTCCACTGAAGCTTTCTTT.